This T cell receptor beta chain was retrieved from a study of blood T cells in healthy people across ages. Findings of the study overall: Long-lived donors carried more naive CD4+ cells and greater diversity than aged donors. A strong correlation between TCR beta diversity and naive T cell percentage was seen.

At least 6.5 million PBMCs were isolated per sample. This CDR3 contains 13 residues. V was shortened by 6 bases and J by 3 bases, with 9 bases between the two germline ends. The germline CDR1 and CDR2 sequences are LNHDA and SQIVND (reference sequence). This clonotype occurred once. The antigen is not known. Primers used in a second PCR of roughly 7 to 11 cycles were a sample-barcoded 5' primer and a J-beta primer mix. Each cDNA molecule, via a template-switch adaptor with 12 random nucleotides, was tagged. MiXCR was run by TCRdb on the 5' RACE reads, yielding one entry per CDR3 protein. Here the sample spans 1.5 million to 1.9 million distinct CDR3 sequences, around 40% being singletons.

The clonotype was recovered from a woman between 18 and 29 years old in good health. V gene TRBV19 combines with J gene TRBJ2-1; no clear D gene. Sequences were obtained from blood. The CDR3 nucleotides read TGTGCCAGTAGGGGCCCGAACTACAATGAGCAGTTCTTC. Protein sequence: CASRGPNYNEQFF.